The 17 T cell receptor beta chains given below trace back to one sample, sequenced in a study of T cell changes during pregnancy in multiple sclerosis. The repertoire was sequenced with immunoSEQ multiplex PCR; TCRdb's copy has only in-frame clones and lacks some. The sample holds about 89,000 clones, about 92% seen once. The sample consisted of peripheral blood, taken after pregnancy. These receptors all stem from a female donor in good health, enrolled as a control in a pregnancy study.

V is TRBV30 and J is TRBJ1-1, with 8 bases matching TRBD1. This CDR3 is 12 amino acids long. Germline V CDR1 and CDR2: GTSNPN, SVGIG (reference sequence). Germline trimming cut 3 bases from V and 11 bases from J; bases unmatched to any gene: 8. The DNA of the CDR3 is TGTGCCTGGAGCGAAGGACAGGGATTTGCTTTCTTT. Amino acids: CAWSEGQGFAFF.

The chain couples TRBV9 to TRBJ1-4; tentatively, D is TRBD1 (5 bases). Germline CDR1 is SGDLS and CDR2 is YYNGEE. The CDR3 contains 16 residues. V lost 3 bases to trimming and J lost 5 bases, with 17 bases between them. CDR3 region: CASSAVGGSLNEKLFF. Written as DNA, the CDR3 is TGTGCCAGCAGCGCCGTGGGGGGGAGTCTAAATGAAAAACTGTTTTTT.

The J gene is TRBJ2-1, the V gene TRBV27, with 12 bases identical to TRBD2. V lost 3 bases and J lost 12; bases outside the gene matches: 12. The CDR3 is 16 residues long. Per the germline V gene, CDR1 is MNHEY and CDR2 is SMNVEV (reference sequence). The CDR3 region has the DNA TGTGCCAGCAGTTTTCGGTCGACTAGCGGGGGAATCGGGCAGTTCTTC. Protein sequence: CASSFRSTSGGIGQFF.

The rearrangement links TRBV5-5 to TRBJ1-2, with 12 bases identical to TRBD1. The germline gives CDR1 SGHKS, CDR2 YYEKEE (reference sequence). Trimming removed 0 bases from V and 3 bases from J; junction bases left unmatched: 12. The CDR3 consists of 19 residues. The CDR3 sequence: CASSLDIGTGGGLDYGYTF. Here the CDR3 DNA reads TGTGCCAGCAGCTTGGATATAGGGACAGGGGGCGGTCTAGACTATGGCTACACCTTC.

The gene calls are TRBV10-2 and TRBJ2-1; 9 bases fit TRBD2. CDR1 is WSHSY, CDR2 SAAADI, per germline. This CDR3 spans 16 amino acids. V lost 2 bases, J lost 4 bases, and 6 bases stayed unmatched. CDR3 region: CASSEMVAGEYNEQFF. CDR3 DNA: TGCGCCAGCAGTGAGATGGTAGCGGGGGAATACAATGAGCAGTTCTTC.

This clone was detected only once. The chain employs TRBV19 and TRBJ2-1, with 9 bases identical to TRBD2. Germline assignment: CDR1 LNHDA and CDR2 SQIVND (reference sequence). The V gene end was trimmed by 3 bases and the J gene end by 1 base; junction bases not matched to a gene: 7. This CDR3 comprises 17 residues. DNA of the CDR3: TGTGCCAGTAGTATTCCCGTAGCGGGGGCTTCCTACAATGAGCAGTTCTTC. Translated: CASSIPVAGASYNEQFF.

In DNA form, the CDR3 reads TGTGCCAGTACCTACAGGGGGCGAATGAACCCAAATGCTGAAGCTTTCTTT. Encoded protein: CASTYRGRMNPNAEAFF. The V call is TRBV19, the J call TRBJ1-1; TRBD1 matches 9 bases. The CDR3 consists of 17 residues. Germline V gives CDR1 LNHDA, CDR2 SQIVND (reference sequence). V shed 7 bases, J shed 6 bases, and the junction held 18 bases outside the gene matches.

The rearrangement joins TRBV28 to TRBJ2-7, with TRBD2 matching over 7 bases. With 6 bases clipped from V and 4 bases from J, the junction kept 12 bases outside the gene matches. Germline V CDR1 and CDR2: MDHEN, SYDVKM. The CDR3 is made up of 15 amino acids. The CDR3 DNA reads TGTGCCAGCAGATACTCCGGACTAGGAGGTTACGAGCAGTACTTC. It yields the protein CASRYSGLGGYEQYF.

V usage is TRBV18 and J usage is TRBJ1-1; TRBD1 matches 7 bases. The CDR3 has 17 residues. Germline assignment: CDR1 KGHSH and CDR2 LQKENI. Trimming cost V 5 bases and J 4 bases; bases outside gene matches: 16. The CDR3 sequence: CASSANEGGLGGTEAFF. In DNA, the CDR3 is TGTGCCAGCTCAGCTAACGAAGGGGGCCTTGGTGGCACTGAAGCTTTCTTT.

CDR3 sequence (DNA): TGCGCCAGCAGCGGAGCGGGGGGGCTACAAGAGACCCAGTACTTC. Its translation is CASSGAGGLQETQYF. The V and J genes are TRBV5-1 and TRBJ2-5; TRBD2 aligns across 10 bases. The trim removed 4 bases at V and 2 bases at J, leaving 5 bases unmatched. This CDR3 is built from 15 residues. The germline V gene encodes CDR1 SGHRS and CDR2 YFSETQ.

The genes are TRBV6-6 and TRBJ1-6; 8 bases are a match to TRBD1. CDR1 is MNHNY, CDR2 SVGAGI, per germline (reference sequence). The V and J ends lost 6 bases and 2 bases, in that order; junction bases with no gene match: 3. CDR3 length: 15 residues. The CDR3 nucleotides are TGTGCCAGCAGCCTGGACAGGGCCTATAATTCACCCCTCCACTTT. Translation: CASSLDRAYNSPLHF.

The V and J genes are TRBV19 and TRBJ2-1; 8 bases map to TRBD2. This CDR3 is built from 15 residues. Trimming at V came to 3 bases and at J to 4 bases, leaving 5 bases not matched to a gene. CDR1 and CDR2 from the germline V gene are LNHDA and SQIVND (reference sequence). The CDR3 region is CASSIRGGQYNEQFF. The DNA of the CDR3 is TGTGCCAGTAGTATCCGGGGGGGTCAGTACAATGAGCAGTTCTTC.

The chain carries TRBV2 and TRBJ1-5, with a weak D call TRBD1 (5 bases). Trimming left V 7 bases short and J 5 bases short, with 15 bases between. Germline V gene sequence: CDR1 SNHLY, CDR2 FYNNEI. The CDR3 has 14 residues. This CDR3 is CASTPLGRDQPQHF. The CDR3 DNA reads TGTGCCAGCACCCCCCTGGGGCGAGATCAGCCCCAGCATTTT.

The CDR3 DNA follows: TGTGCCAGCACCATAGGCGGGTCATACACAGATACGCAGTATTTT. Its translation: CASTIGGSYTDTQYF. The chain links TRBV11-2 to TRBJ2-3; TRBD2 might be the D (5 bases). V dropped 7 bases and J dropped 2 bases, with 16 bases sitting between them. The CDR3 has 15 residues. Germline V gives CDR1 SGHAT, CDR2 FQNNGV.

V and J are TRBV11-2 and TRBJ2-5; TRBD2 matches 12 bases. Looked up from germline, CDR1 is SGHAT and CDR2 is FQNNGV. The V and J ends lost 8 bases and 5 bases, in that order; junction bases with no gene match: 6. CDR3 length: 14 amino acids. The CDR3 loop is CASGGLAGPETQYF. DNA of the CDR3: TGTGCCAGCGGGGGACTAGCGGGCCCGGAGACCCAGTACTTC. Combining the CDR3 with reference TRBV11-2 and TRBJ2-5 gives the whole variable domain EAGVAQSPRYKIIEKRQSVAFWCNPISGHATLYWYQQILGQGPKLLIQFQNNGVVDDSQLPKDRFSAERLKGVDSTLKIQPAKLEDSAVYLCASGGLAGPETQYFGPGTRLLVL.

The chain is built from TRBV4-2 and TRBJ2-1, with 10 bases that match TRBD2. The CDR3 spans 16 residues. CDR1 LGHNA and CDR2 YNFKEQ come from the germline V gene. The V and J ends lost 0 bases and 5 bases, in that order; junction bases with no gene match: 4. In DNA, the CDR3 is TGTGCCAGCAGCCAAGATGGACTAGCGGCCGACAATGAGCAGTTCTTC. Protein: CASSQDGLAADNEQFF.

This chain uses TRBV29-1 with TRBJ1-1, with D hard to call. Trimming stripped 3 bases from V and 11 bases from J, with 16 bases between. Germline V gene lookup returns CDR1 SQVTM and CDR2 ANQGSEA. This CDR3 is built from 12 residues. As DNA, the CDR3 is TGCAGCGTTGATAGCAGATCCGGGGAGGCTTTCTTT. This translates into CSVDSRSGEAFF.